The 5 T cell receptor beta chains given below trace back to one sample, sequenced in a study of T-cell memory formation after mild COVID-19. MiXCR, applied by TCRdb to the 5' RACE reads, yields one record per CDR3 protein. Found here are hundreds of thousands of distinct CDR3 sequences, about an eighth of them singletons; the top ten hold approximately 21%. Sequenced: PBMCs or a T cell subset sorted from them (not recorded which). The receptors derive from a man between 18 and 29 years old who had mild COVID-19 (a few samples of this study predate the infection). Cell type and time point are not known.

This clonotype was seen a few times. The gene calls are TRBV5-6 and TRBJ2-3, with TRBD1 identical over 9 bases. The CDR3 covers 16 residues. V lost 4 bases to trimming and J lost 4 bases; unmatched junction nucleotides: 10. Per the germline V gene, CDR1 is SGHDT and CDR2 is YYEEEE. This chain's CDR3 is CASSLGRTGAADTQYF. DNA of the CDR3: TGTGCCAGCAGCCTTGGGAGGACAGGGGCTGCAGATACGCAGTATTTT.

This chain uses TRBV7-2 with TRBJ2-5; no firm D call. CDR1 and CDR2 from the germline V gene are SGHTA and FQGNSA. Between the trimmed V and J ends, which lost 5 bases and 3 bases, there was a span of 10 bases. The CDR3 is made up of 13 amino acids. The CDR3: CASSITMEETQYF. The CDR3 region has the DNA TGTGCCAGCAGCATCACAATGGAAGAGACCCAGTACTTC. The full variable domain, rest sourced from reference TRBV7-2 and TRBJ2-5, is GAGVSQSPSNKVTEKGKDVELRCDPISGHTALYWYRQSLGQGLEFLIYFQGNSAPDKSGLPSDRFSAERTGGSVSTLTIQRTQQEDSAVYLCASSITMEETQYFGPGTRLLVL.

This clonotype was seen a handful of times. J is TRBJ2-4 and V is TRBV7-2; D is possibly TRBD2 (6 bases). This CDR3 spans 20 amino acids. The V end lost 6 bases, the J end lost 0 bases, and 27 bases lay between the germline ends. Germline V gene sequence: CDR1 SGHTA, CDR2 FQGNSA. CDR3 residues: CASSEVGGELITSAKNIQYF. CDR3 nucleotide sequence: TGTGCCAGCAGTGAAGTGGGCGGGGAACTCATAACTTCAGCCAAAAACATTCAGTACTTC. Full variable domain (missing parts from reference TRBV7-2 and TRBJ2-4): GAGVSQSPSNKVTEKGKDVELRCDPISGHTALYWYRQSLGQGLEFLIYFQGNSAPDKSGLPSDRFSAERTGGSVSTLTIQRTQQEDSAVYLCASSEVGGELITSAKNIQYFGAGTRLSVL.

The chain joins TRBV5-1 to TRBJ1-2; 9 bases agree with TRBD1. With V trimmed by 2 bases and J by 4 bases, 6 bases remained unmatched. Per germline, CDR1 SGHRS and CDR2 YFSETQ. The CDR3 spans 15 residues. The DNA of the CDR3 is TGCGCCAGCAGCTTCGTGGGGACAGGGATCTATGGCTACACCTTC. This encodes CASSFVGTGIYGYTF.

As for this clonotype: Possible read error: a much larger clone is one base away. The chain joins TRBV20-1 to TRBJ2-3; 12 nucleotides align to TRBD2. The CDR3 is made up of 16 amino acids. Germline CDR1 reads DFQATT; CDR2 reads SNEGSKA (reference sequence). The CDR3 here is CSSILPGLAGADTKYF. The CDR3 DNA is TGCAGTTCCATACTCCCGGGACTAGCGGGCGCAGATACGAAGTATTTT.